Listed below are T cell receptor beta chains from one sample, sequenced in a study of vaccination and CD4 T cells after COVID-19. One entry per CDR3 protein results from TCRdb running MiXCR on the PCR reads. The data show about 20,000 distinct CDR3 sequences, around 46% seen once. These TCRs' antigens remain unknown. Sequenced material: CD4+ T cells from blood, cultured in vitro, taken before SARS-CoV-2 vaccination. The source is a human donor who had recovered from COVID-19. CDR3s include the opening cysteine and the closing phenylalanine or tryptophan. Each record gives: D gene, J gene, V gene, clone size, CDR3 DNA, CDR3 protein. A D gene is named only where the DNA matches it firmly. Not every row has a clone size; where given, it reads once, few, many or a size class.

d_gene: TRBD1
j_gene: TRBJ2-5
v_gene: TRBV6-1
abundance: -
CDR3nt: TGTGCCAGCAGTCAGACAGGGGGCCTAGAGACCCAGTACTTC
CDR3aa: CASSQTGGLETQYF

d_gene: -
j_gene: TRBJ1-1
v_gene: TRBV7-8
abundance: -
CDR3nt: TGTGCCAGCAGCGGACCGAATACGAACACTGAAGCTTTCTTT
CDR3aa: CASSGPNTNTEAFF

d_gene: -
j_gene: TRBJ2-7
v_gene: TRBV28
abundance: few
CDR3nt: TGTGCCAGCTCGGACGGCCTCCGCTCCTACGAGCAGTACTTC
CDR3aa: CASSDGLRSYEQYF

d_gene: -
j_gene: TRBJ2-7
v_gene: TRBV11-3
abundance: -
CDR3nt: TGTGCCAGCAGCGACGCGGGACAATATGGGAACGAGCAGTACTTC
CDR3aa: CASSDAGQYGNEQYF

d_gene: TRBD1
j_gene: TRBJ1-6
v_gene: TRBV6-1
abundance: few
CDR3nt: TGTGCCAGCAGCCGCGACAGGGACAGTTCACCCCTCCACTTT
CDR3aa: CASSRDRDSSPLHF

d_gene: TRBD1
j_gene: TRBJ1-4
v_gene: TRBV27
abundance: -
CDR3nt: TGTGCCAGCAGTCCCAGGACAGGGGGTGAAAAACTGTTTTTT
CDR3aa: CASSPRTGGEKLFF

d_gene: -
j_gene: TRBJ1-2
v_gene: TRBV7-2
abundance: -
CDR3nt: TGTGCCAGCAGCGACCGGCCTCCCCGGGGCTCGGGAGGCTACACCTTC
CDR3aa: CASSDRPPRGSGGYTF

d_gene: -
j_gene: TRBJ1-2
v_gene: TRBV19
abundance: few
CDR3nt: TGTGCCAGTAGTATAGAGGTAAACTATGGCTACACCTTC
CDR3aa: CASSIEVNYGYTF

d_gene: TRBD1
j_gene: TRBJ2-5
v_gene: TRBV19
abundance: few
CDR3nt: TGTGCCAGTACCATGGGTAACAGGGGTAAAGAGACCCAGTACTTC
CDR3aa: CASTMGNRGKETQYF

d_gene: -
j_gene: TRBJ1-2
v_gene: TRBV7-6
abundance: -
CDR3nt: TGTGCCAGCAGCGATACACTGGACCTCAACTATGGCTACACCTTC
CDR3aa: CASSDTLDLNYGYTF

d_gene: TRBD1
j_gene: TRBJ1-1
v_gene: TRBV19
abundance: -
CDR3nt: TGTGCCAGTACCCTCCAGACAGGGATAGAAGCTTTCTTT
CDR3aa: CASTLQTGIEAFF

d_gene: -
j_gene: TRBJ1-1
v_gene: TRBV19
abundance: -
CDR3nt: TGTGCCAGTAGTATACGAGGAGACATGAACACTGAAGCTTTCTTT
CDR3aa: CASSIRGDMNTEAFF

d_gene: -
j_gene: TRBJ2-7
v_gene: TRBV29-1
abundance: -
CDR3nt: TGCAGCGTTGAAACGAGCTCCTACGAGCAGTACTTC
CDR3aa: CSVETSSYEQYF